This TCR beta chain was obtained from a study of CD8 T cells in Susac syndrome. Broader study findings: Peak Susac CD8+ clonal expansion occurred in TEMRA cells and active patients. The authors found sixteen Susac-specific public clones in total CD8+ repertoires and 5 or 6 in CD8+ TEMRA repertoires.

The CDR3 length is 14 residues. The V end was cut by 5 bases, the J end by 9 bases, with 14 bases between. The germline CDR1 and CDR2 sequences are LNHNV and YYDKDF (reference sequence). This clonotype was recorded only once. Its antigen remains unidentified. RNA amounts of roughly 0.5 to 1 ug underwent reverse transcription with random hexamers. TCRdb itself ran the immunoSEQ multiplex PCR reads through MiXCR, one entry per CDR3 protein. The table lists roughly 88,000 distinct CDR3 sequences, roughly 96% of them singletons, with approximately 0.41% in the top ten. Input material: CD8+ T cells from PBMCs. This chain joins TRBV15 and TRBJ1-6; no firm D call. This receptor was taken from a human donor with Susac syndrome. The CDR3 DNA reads TGTGCCACCAGCCCGACACGTTCCGGTTCACCCCTCCACTTT. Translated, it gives CATSPTRSGSPLHF. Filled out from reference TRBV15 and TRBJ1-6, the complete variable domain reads DAMVIQNPRYQVTQFGKPVTLSCSQTLNHNVMYWYQQKSSQAPKLLFHYYDKDFNNEADTPDNFQSRRPNTSFCFLDIRSPGLGDTAMYLCATSPTRSGSPLHFGNGTRLTVT.